The 16 T cell receptor beta chains below come from one sample, sequenced in a study of blood T cells in healthy people across ages. A second PCR of about 7 to 11 cycles used a sample-barcoded 5' primer and a J-beta primer mix. MiXCR, run by TCRdb on the 5' RACE reads, gives a single entry per CDR3 protein. The sample lists some 1.5 million distinct CDR3 sequences, roughly 30% occurring once. Material for sequencing was blood. These receptors all stem from a woman in her twenties or thirties in good health.

This clonotype was detected a few times. The chain uses TRBV7-2 and TRBJ1-2; a weak D match, TRBD1 (5 bases). The CDR3 has 15 residues. V lost 4 bases and J lost 6, with 18 bases in between. Germline V gives CDR1 SGHTA, CDR2 FQGNSA. The CDR3 region is CASSSGTQYADGYTF. CDR3 coding DNA: TGTGCCAGCAGCTCTGGGACCCAATACGCTGATGGCTACACCTTC.

For this clonotype: A much larger clone lies a single base off, so this may be a read error. This chain joins TRBV27 and TRBJ2-3; tentative D call: TRBD2 (5 bases). CDR3 size: 13 residues. The germline V gene encodes CDR1 MNHEY and CDR2 SMNVEV (reference sequence). The CDR3 reads CASRPPSTDTRYF. For the CDR3, the DNA is TGTGCCAGCAGGCCCCCTAGCACAGATACGCGGTATTTT.

V is TRBV18 and J is TRBJ1-1; no definite D call. V shed 6 bases and J shed 2 bases, with 4 bases lying between them. Germline-derived CDR1 and CDR2 are KGHSH and LQKENI. This CDR3 comprises 11 residues. CDR3 in DNA: TGTGCCAGCTCGGCCAACACTGAAGCTTTCTTT. This gives the protein CASSANTEAFF.

The chain recombines TRBV20-1 with TRBJ2-1; either TRBD1 or TRBD2 may fit D (5 bases each). Trimming stripped 5 bases from V and 10 bases from J, with 12 bases between. CDR3 length: 11 residues. The germline gives CDR1 DFQATT, CDR2 SNEGSKA (reference sequence). The CDR3 here is CSAARDAEQFF. The CDR3 region has the DNA TGCAGTGCTGCCCGGGACGCAGAGCAGTTCTTC.

Here the CDR3 DNA reads TGTGCCAGCAGCTTCAGGAACTCTGGAAACACCATATATTTT. Translation: CASSFRNSGNTIYF. V is TRBV7-9 and J is TRBJ1-3; no reliable D call. The CDR3 is made up of 14 amino acids. With 3 bases removed from V and 0 bases from J, the gap between germline ends came to 6 bases. Germline V lookup: CDR1 SEHNR, CDR2 FQNEAQ (reference sequence).

V and J are TRBV29-1 and TRBJ2-7; TRBD2 agrees at 8 bases. The V gene end was trimmed by 4 bases and the J gene end by 4 bases; junction bases not matched to a gene: 3. There are 12 residues in the CDR3. Germline V gene lookup returns CDR1 SQVTM and CDR2 ANQGSEA. Written as DNA, the CDR3 is TGCAGCGTTGGGGCTAGCGGGTACGAGCAGTACTTC. Translation gives CSVGASGYEQYF.

This clonotype was counted many times. The junction and the germline gene differ at one end; a read error may be behind it. The rearrangement links TRBV5-1 to TRBJ2-1; 8 bases fit TRBD1. The germline V gene has CDR1 SGHRS and CDR2 YFSETQ. The CDR3 runs 16 residues. CDR3 DNA: TGTGCCAGCAGCCTGGGAGGCACAGGGGGATACAATGAGCAGTTCTTC. Translation: CASSLGGTGGYNEQFF.

A few counts support this clonotype. The V call is TRBV7-9, the J call TRBJ2-5, with TRBD1 matching over 9 bases. V lost 7 bases, J lost 7 bases, and 7 bases stayed unmatched. Germline CDR1 reads SEHNR; CDR2 reads FQNEAQ (reference sequence). The CDR3 runs to 13 residues. The CDR3 sequence: CASTSDRGGTQYF. CDR3 in DNA: TGTGCCAGCACCTCGGACAGGGGTGGGACCCAGTACTTC.

The table lists this clonotype with a few counts. At one end the junction does not follow the germline gene, possibly because of a read error. V is TRBV29-1 and J is TRBJ1-2, with 8 bases lining up with TRBD1. This CDR3 comprises 13 residues. Germline V gene lookup returns CDR1 SQVTM and CDR2 ANQGSEA. CDR3 sequence: CSVQDDRGDGYTF. As DNA, the CDR3 is TGCAGCGTTCAAGATGACAGGGGAGATGGCTACACCTTC.

This clonotype was observed many times. The chain employs TRBV15 and TRBJ2-7; 9 bases are a match to TRBD1. After removal of 4 bases from V and 5 bases from J, the junction contained 9 bases not matched to a gene. Germline assignment: CDR1 LNHNV and CDR2 YYDKDF (reference sequence). The CDR3 extends over 15 amino acids. The CDR3 sequence: CATSNPGQGKDEQYF. CDR3 sequence (DNA): TGTGCCACCAGCAATCCAGGACAGGGGAAGGACGAGCAGTACTTC.

This clonotype was detected only a few times. V is TRBV10-3 and J is TRBJ1-5, with D maybe TRBD1 (5 bases). The CDR3 is made up of 13 amino acids. Germline assignment: CDR1 ENHRY and CDR2 SYGVKD. Trimming left V 8 bases short and J 3 bases short, with 11 bases between. CDR3 residues: CAIGGGVNQPQHF. Here the CDR3 DNA reads TGTGCCATCGGGGGGGGAGTCAATCAGCCCCAGCATTTT.

V usage is TRBV5-1 and J usage is TRBJ2-3, with 13 bases aligning to TRBD2. The length of the CDR3 is 16 residues. The V and J ends lost 5 bases and 2 bases, in that order; junction bases with no gene match: 5. CDR1 and CDR2 (germline): SGHRS, YFSETQ. The CDR3 loop is CASSFGTSGVTDTQYF. The CDR3 DNA is TGCGCCAGCAGTTTCGGGACTAGCGGGGTCACAGATACGCAGTATTTT.

This clonotype came up a few times. This chain uses TRBV11-2 with TRBJ2-3; D remains ambiguous. V gave up 8 bases and J gave up 1 base, with 10 bases separating them. This CDR3 is built from 13 residues. Looked up from germline, CDR1 is SGHAT and CDR2 is FQNNGV. CDR3 coding DNA: TGTGCCAGCCTTGCTAGGGGCACAGATACGCAGTATTTT. Translated: CASLARGTDTQYF.

The sample holds one count of this clonotype. The chain links TRBV14 to TRBJ2-1; D perhaps matches TRBD1 (8 bases). This CDR3 comprises 19 residues. Per germline, CDR1 SGHDN and CDR2 FVKESK. Trimming took 0 bases from V and 7 from J, leaving 25 bases between them. The CDR3 reads CASSQEDRGRIAGVNEQFF. The DNA for the CDR3 is TGTGCCAGCAGCCAAGAAGACAGGGGTCGGATAGCGGGTGTGAATGAGCAGTTCTTC.

The chain links TRBV29-1 to TRBJ1-5; unclear D gene. The CDR3 is 12 amino acids. The germline CDR1 and CDR2 sequences are SQVTM and ANQGSEA. V lost 2 bases and J 6 bases, leaving 8 bases between the germline ends. DNA for the CDR3: TGCAGCGTTGAACGCGGGGTTCAGCCCCAGCATTTT. Translating it yields CSVERGVQPQHF.

This clonotype has just a few counts. V gene TRBV10-3 combines with J gene TRBJ2-5; weak D call: TRBD2 (6 bases). Germline CDR1 ENHRY, CDR2 SYGVKD. CDR3 length: 13 residues. V lost 0 bases and J 9 bases, leaving 11 bases between the germline ends. The CDR3 region has the DNA TGTGCCATCAGTGAGTCCATCCGGGAGCCCCAGTACTTC. Its protein is CAISESIREPQYF.